A selection of T cell receptor beta chains follows, all from one sample in a study of cytomegalovirus exposure and HLA in healthy donors. TCRdb's copy holds only in-frame clones and misses some; the assay was immunoSEQ multiplex PCR. The data show around 150,000 clones, about 80% seen once. Source material: PBMCs. These receptors all come from a man aged 30 to 45 in good health and CMV-seronegative. The CDR3 runs from the conserved cysteine through the conserved F or W. The order of the fields is CDR3 protein, V gene, clone size. Clone size, where shown, is once, few, many, or a class for clones that have expanded.

CASSPGQGNYGYTF,TRBV18,.
CASRGGPGNTIYF,TRBV9,once
CASSKPIVSGYTF,TRBV28,.
CASSWALNTEAFF,TRBV5-4,.
CASSLVSTQETQYF,TRBV7-8,.
CAIELPAGWDYGYTF,TRBV10-3,.
CSVAIGGVNTEAFF,TRBV29-1,.
CASSPGGTGELFF,TRBV9,few
CASSATGLDGYTF,TRBV9,.
CASSAVGSSYEQYF,TRBV9,few
CASSLWGQGTDTQYF,TRBV27,.
CASSVVTGELFF,TRBV9,.
CASSPLGRDQPQHF,TRBV18,few
CASSRGGQETQYF,TRBV4-3,.
CASSVDRSFNTIYF,TRBV9,.
CASSIGTPNTEAFF,TRBV5-6,.
CASSDSRGGDTGELFF,TRBV6-4,once
CASSLTGVPYEQYF,TRBV5-6,once
CASSGGQFNEKLFF,TRBV9,.
CASSRVQGQYTNTQYF,TRBV5-6,.
CASRPLFSERPYNEQFF,TRBV4-2,.
CASIGNRGEQYF,TRBV7-8,.
CASSSGSGGLYEQYF,TRBV7-8,.
CASSDPWGQLQNTGELFF,TRBV23-1,.
CASSVGIRQGLSGNTIYF,TRBV9,.
CASSLDRTTANTGELFF,TRBV7-9,.
CASSERGTSGRGPNNEQFF,TRBV9,.
CASSSQTGGFTEAFF,TRBV13,.
CASRKTGGYEKLFF,TRBV19,.
CASSAWTGDSEQYF,TRBV9,.
CASGRGIDTEAFF,TRBV6-5,few
CASSGGQGFLAKNIQYF,TRBV10-1,.
CASSKAGQGAFF,TRBV21-1,once
CASSPARTDQPQHF,TRBV7-9,.
CASSPLPEAFF,TRBV9,.
CASSPQGTNEKLFF,TRBV28,.
CASSFLPGLAVNDEQFF,TRBV5-1,.
CASSIGRGEKLFF,TRBV19,.
CAWRYRSTDTQYF,TRBV30,.
CASSAGGAQTETQYF,TRBV9,.
CASSPLPATNTGELFF,TRBV18,.
CASSPIIAGGSNEQFF,TRBV9,.